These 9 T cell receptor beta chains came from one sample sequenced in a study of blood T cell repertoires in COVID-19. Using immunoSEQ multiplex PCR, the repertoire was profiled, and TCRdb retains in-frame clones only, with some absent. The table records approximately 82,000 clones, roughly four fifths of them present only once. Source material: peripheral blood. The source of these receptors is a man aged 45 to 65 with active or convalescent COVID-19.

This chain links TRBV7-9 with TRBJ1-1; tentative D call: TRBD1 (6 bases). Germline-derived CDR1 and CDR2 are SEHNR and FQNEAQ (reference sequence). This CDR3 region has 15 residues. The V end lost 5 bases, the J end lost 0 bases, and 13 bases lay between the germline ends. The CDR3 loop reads CASSPQGGVNTEAFF. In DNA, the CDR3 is TGTGCCAGCAGCCCACAGGGCGGAGTGAACACTGAAGCTTTCTTT.

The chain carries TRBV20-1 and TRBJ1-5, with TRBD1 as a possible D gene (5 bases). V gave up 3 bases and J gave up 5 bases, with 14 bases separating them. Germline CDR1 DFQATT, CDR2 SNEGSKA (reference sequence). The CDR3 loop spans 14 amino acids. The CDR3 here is CSASKGIRDQPQHF. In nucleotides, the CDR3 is TGCAGTGCTAGTAAGGGGATTAGGGATCAGCCCCAGCATTTT.

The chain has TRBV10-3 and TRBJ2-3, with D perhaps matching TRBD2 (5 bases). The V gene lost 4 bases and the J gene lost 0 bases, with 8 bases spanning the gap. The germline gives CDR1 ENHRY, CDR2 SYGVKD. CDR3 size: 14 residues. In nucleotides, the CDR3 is TGTGCCATCAGTGCGAGGGATAGCACAGATACGCAGTATTTT. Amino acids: CAISARDSTDTQYF.

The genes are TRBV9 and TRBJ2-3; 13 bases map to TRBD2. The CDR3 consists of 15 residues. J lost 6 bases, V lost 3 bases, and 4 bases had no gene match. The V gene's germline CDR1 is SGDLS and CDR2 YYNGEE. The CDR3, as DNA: TGTGCCAGCAGCGAAACTAGCGGGGGGGCGGATACGCAGTATTTT. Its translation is CASSETSGGADTQYF.

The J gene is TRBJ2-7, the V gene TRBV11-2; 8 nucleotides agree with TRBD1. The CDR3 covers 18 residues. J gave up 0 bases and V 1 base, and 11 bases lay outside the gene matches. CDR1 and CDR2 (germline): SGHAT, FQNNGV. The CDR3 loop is CASSLGPLGQAISYEQYF. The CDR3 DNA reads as TGTGCCAGCAGCTTAGGGCCCCTGGGACAGGCTATCTCCTACGAGCAGTACTTC.

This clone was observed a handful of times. CDR3 sequence: CASSTGGAIEAFF. Here the CDR3 DNA reads TGTGCCAGCAGCACTGGTGGGGCTATTGAAGCTTTCTTT. V is TRBV6-2 or TRBV6-3 and J is TRBJ1-1; possibly TRBD1 for D (5 bases). Germline values: CDR1 MNHEY, CDR2 SVGEGT. Trimming stripped 6 bases from V and 7 bases from J, with 15 bases between. The length of the CDR3 is 13 residues.

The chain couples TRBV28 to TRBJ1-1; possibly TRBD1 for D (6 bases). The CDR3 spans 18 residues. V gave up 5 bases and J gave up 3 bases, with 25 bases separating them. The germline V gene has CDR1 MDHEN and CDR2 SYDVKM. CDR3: CASSEVVGGRTRDTEAFF. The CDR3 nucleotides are TGTGCCAGCAGTGAGGTCGTAGGGGGTCGTACAAGGGACACTGAAGCTTTCTTT.

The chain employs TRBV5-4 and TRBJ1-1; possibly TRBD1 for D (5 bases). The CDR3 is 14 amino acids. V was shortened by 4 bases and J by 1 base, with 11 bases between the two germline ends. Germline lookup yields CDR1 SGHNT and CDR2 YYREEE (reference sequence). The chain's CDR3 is CASSRGTENTEAFF. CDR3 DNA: TGTGCCAGCAGCAGAGGGACTGAGAACACTGAAGCTTTCTTT. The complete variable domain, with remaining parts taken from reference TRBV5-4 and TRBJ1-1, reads ETGVTQSPTHLIKTRGQQVTLRCSSQSGHNTVSWYQQALGQGPQFIFQYYREEENGRGNFPPRFSGLQFPNYSSELNVNALELDDSALYLCASSRGTENTEAFFGQGTRLTVV.

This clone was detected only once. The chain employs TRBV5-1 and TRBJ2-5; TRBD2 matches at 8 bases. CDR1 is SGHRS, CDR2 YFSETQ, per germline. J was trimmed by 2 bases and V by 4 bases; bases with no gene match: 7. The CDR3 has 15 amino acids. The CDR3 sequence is CASSPDSGVQETQYF. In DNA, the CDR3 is TGCGCCAGCAGCCCGGATAGCGGGGTGCAAGAGACCCAGTACTTC.